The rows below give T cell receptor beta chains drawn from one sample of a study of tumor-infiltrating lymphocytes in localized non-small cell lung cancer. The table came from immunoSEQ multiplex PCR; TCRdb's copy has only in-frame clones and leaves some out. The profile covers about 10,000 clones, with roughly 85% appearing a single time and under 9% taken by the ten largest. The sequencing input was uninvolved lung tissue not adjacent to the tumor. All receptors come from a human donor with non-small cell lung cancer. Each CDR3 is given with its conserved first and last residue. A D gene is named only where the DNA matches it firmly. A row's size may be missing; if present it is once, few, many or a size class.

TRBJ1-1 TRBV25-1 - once TGTGCCAGCACACGAGCCGGACTGGGGGCTGAAGCTTTCTTT CASTRAGLGAEAFF
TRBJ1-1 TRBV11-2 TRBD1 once TGTGCCAGCAGCTTAGGTCGCGGGACAGGACACGCTGAAGCTTTCTTT CASSLGRGTGHAEAFF
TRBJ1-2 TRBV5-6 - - TGTGCCAGCAGCACCTTTAACTATGGCTACACCTTC CASSTFNYGYTF
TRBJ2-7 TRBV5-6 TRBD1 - TGTGCCAGCAGCGGGGGACAGAGCCGGAGGGAGCAGTACTTC CASSGGQSRREQYF
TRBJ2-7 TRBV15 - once TGTGCCACCAGCAGAGCGGCTGGGGGATACTACGAGCAGTACTTC CATSRAAGGYYEQYF
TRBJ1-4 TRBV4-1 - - TGCGCCAGCAGCCAAGATGTCCCACCACAGGCCGCAACTAATGAAAAACTGTTTTTT CASSQDVPPQAATNEKLFF
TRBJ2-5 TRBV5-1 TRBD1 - TGCGCCAGCAGCCCCCGTCAGGGGGAAGAGACCCAGTACTTC CASSPRQGEETQYF
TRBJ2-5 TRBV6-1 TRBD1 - TGTGCCAGCAGTGAAGGGTGGGGACAGGGCCAAGAGACCCAGTACTTC CASSEGWGQGQETQYF
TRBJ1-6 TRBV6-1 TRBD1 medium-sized TGTGCCAGCAGCCTGACAGGGCCCAATTCACCCCTCCACTTT CASSLTGPNSPLHF
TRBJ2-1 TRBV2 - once TGTGCCAGCAGTGGAGGGCGGCAGAACTACAATGAGCAGTTCTTC CASSGGRQNYNEQFF
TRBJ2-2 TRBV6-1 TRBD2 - TGTGCCAGCAGTGGAAGCGGGGGAACTTACACCGGGGAGCTGTTTTTT CASSGSGGTYTGELFF
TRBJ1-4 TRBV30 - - TGTGCCTGGAGTGTAAAGGGGAAGTCGGGTGAAAAACTGTTTTTT CAWSVKGKSGEKLFF
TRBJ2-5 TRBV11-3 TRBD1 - TGTGCCAGCAGCTCTAGAGGGGGCGAAGAGACCCAGTACTTC CASSSRGGEETQYF
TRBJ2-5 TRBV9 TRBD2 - TGTGCCAGCAGCGTAGTGGCTAGCGGGGGGGCGGATGAGACCCAGTACTTC CASSVVASGGADETQYF
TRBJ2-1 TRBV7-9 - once TGTGCCAGCAGCCCCGGGGCTAGCCCCTACAATGAGCAGTTCTTC CASSPGASPYNEQFF
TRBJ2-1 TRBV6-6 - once TGTGCCAGCAGTTCCACCTCTAGCGATGAGCAGTTCTTC CASSSTSSDEQFF
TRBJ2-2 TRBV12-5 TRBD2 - TGTGCTAGTGGTTTGTTAGCGGGGGCTCTCGCCGGGGAGCTGTTTTTT CASGLLAGALAGELFF
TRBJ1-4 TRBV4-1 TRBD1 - TGCGCCAGCAGCAGCAAACAGGGGGGATTTGAAAAACTGTTTTTT CASSSKQGGFEKLFF
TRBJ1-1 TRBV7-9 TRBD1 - TGTGCCAGCAGCTTCACAGGGGCTCATGAAGCTTTCTTT CASSFTGAHEAFF
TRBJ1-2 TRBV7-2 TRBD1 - TGTGCCAGCAGCCCGAAACAGGGGCGGTATGGCTACACCTTC CASSPKQGRYGYTF
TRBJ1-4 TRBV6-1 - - TGTGCCAGCGCTTCAGGGCCCCATGAAAAACTGTTTTTT CASASGPHEKLFF
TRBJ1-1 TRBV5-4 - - TGTGCCAGCAGCCGGGACATTCGGAACACTGAAGCTTTCTTT CASSRDIRNTEAFF
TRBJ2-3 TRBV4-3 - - TGCGCCAGCAGCCAAGATCTCGGCAGCACAGATACGCAGTATTTT CASSQDLGSTDTQYF
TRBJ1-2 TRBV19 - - TGTGCCAGTAGTCAAACTGCGACAGGAGCGAACGGCTACACCTTC CASSQTATGANGYTF
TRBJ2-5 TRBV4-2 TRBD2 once TGTGCCAGCAGCCTGATAGGACTAGCGGTGACCCAGTACTTC CASSLIGLAVTQYF
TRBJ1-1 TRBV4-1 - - TGCGCCAGCAGCCAAGTGAGGAACACTGAAGCTTTCTTT CASSQVRNTEAFF
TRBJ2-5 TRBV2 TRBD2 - TGTGCCAGCAGTGAATATGGGAGACCTCGCCCTAGCGGGGGGGCCAGAGGAGAGACCCAGTACTTC CASSEYGRPRPSGGARGETQYF
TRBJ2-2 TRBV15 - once TGTGCCACCAGCAGAGTACGGGGGTGGGAGCTGTTTTTT CATSRVRGWELFF
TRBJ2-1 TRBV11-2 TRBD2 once TGTGCCAGCAGGCCGGGACTAGCGGCCAATGAGCAGTTCTTC CASRPGLAANEQFF
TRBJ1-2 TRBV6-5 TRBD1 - TGTGCCAGCAGGCCTCCCCGGGACAGGTTTTATGGCTACACCTTC CASRPPRDRFYGYTF
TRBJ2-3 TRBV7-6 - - TGTGCCAGCAGTCAAGACAGGCGCGATACGCAGTATTTT CASSQDRRDTQYF
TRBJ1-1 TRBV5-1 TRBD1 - TGCGCCAGCAGCGCCCGGACAGGGGTGATGAACACTGAAGCTTTCTTT CASSARTGVMNTEAFF
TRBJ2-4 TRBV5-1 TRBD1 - TGCGCCAGCAGCCCCGGACAGGGGGCCAAAAACATTCAGTACTTC CASSPGQGAKNIQYF
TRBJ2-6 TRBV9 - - TGTGCCAGCAGTGGGTCTTGGGCCAACGTCCTGACTTTC CASSGSWANVLTF
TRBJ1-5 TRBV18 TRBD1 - TGTGCCAGCTCACTATCCTCCGGGACAGGGGTCGGTCAGCCCCAGCATTTT CASSLSSGTGVGQPQHF
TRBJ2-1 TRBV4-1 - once TGCGCCAGCAGCCATGAGGGGTACGCTAGCGAGCAGTTCTTC CASSHEGYASEQFF
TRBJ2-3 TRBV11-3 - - TGTGCCAGCAGCCGAGGGACAGATACGCAGTATTTT CASSRGTDTQYF
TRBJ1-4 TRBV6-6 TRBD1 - TGTGCCAGCAGTTACCCGACAGGGAGGAATGAAAAACTGTTTTTT CASSYPTGRNEKLFF
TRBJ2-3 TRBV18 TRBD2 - TGTGCCAGCTCATCGACTAGCGGCACAGATACGCAGTATTTT CASSSTSGTDTQYF
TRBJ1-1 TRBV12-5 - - TGTGCTAGTGGCCTCGGGGGCGACACTGAAGCTTTCTTT CASGLGGDTEAFF
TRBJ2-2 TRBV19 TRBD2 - TGTGCCAGTAGTATATCCAGCGGGGGGGGCACCGGGGAGCTGTTTTTT CASSISSGGGTGELFF
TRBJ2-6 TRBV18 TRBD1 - TGTGCCAGCTCACTGGGACAGGGTTTTGGGGCCAACGTCCTGACTTTC CASSLGQGFGANVLTF
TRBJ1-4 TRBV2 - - TGTGCCAGCAGAGACGGGCGGATGAATGAAAAACTGTTTTTT CASRDGRMNEKLFF
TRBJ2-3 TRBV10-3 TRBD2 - TGTGCCATCAGTGAGACTTCTAGCGGGGGGGCAGATACGCAGTATTTT CAISETSSGGADTQYF
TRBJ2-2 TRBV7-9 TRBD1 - TGTGCCAGCAGCTTAGGACAGGGGGGCACCGGGGAGCTGTTTTTT CASSLGQGGTGELFF
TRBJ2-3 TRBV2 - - TGTGCCAGCGGGGTGGGGCCCGATACGCAGTATTTT CASGVGPDTQYF
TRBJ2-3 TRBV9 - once TGTGCCAGCAGCGCCCGTGAGAGGGCCACAGATACGCAGTATTTT CASSARERATDTQYF
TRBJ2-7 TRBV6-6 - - TGTGCCAGCAGTTACGACCGGGCAAGCTACGAGCAGTACTTC CASSYDRASYEQYF